The source of this TCR beta chain is a study of identical twins. TCRdb processed the 5' RACE reads anew with MiXCR; each CDR3 protein has one entry. The table includes about 720,000 distinct CDR3 sequences, 15% to 20% detected once. Germline loops: CDR1 SQVTM, CDR2 ANQGSEA. Trimming shortened V by 5 bases and J by 0 bases, and 10 bases separated the two germline ends. The CDR3 extends over 14 amino acids. This clonotype was seen a few times. The same sample was also used in a study of T cells expressing NK-cell markers.

The material sequenced was PBMCs. The genes are TRBV29-1 and TRBJ2-2; D is undetermined. This TCR came from a woman aged 18 to 35 in good health. CDR3 in amino acids: CSVSTAPNTGELFF. The CDR3 DNA follows: TGCAGCGTTTCGACGGCGCCGAACACCGGGGAGCTGTTTTTT.